The T cell receptor beta chain under discussion was sequenced for a study of T cell responses to AZD1222 COVID-19 vaccine. Study context: Whether given at about 4 or about 12 weeks, second doses were pooled. General observations from the study: Most donors were white British, females outnumbered males, and clonal diversity was possibly underestimated. At study baseline, merely about 6 AZD1222 recipients were seropositive. Targeting of unmutated variant regions was reportedly seen in nearly half of spike-specific TCRs.

Repertoires were generated with immunoSEQ multiplex PCR, while TCRdb's copy carries only in-frame clones and drops some. The sample contains about 150,000 clones, roughly nine tenths of which appear only once. Notes on this clone: As yet, its antigen is unknown.

Germline V gene data show CDR1 as LGHNT and CDR2 as FRNRAP. Trimming shortened V by 1 base and J by 6 bases, and 9 bases separated the two germline ends. This CDR3 is 14 amino acids long. The chain carries TRBV12-5 and TRBJ2-2; D is tentatively TRBD1 or TRBD2 (6 bases each). Sample: peripheral blood, taken on day 0 of AZD1222 vaccination. This receptor was identified in an adult in good health. The DNA for the CDR3 is TGTGCTAGTGGTTTGGGGGGGGCGGCCGGGGAGCTGTTTTTT. It is translated as CASGLGGAAGELFF.